This TCR beta chain was sequenced during a study of CD8 T cells in Susac syndrome. The wider study: Patients with Susac syndrome who were sequenced included more than 5 with active disease and roughly 8 in remission.

Patients with Susac syndrome met diagnostic criteria that were recently defined for definite or probable disease. Germline V CDR1 and CDR2: LNHNV, YYDKDF (reference sequence). The CDR3 loop spans 14 amino acids. The ends were cut back, 5 bases at V and 11 bases at J, with 20 bases in the middle. An input of about 0.5 to 1 ug of RNA was subjected to reverse transcription using random hexamers. Multiplex immunoSEQ PCR targeted 54 Vbeta and 13 Jbeta TCR beta segments. TCRdb reanalysed the immunoSEQ multiplex PCR reads using MiXCR and keeps one entry per CDR3 protein. The data contain some 96,000 distinct CDR3 sequences, 95% of them seen just once; the ten biggest clones take up 0.25% to 0.35%.

The sequencing sample was made of CD8+ T cells from PBMCs. This rearrangement joins TRBV15 to TRBJ2-3; D may be TRBD2 (6 bases). The source of this sequence is a human donor with Susac syndrome. CDR3 loop: CATSGVERGIEQYF. In DNA, the CDR3 is TGTGCCACCAGCGGAGTTGAACGGGGGATTGAGCAGTATTTT.